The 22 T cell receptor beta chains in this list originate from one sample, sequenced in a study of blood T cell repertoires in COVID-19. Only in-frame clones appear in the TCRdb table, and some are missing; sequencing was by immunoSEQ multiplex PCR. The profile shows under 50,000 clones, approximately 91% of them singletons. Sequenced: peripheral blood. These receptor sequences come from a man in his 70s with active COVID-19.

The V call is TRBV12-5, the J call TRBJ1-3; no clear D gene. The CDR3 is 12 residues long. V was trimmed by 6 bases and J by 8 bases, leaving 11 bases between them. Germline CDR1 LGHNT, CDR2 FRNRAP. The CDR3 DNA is TGTGCTAGTGGGAGTGTTATAGACACCATATATTTT. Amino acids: CASGSVIDTIYF. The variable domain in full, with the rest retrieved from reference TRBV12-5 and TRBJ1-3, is DARVTQTPRHKVTEMGQEVTMRCQPILGHNTVFWYRQTMMQGLELLAYFRNRAPLDDSGMPKDRFSAEMPDATLATLKIQPSEPRDSAVYFCASGSVIDTIYFGEGSWLTVV.

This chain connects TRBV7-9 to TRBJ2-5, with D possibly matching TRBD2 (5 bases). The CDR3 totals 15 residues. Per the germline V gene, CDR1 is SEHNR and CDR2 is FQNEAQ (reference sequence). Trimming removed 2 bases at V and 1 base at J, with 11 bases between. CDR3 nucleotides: TGTGCCAGCAGCTTATGGGGAGATCCCCAAGAGACCCAGTACTTC. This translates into CASSLWGDPQETQYF.

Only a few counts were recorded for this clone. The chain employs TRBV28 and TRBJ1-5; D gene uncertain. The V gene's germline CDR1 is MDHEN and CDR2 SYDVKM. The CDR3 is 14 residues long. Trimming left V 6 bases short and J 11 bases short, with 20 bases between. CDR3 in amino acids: CASSPPLSSRTQHF. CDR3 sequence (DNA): TGTGCCAGCAGCCCACCTTTAAGCTCGCGAACCCAGCATTTT.

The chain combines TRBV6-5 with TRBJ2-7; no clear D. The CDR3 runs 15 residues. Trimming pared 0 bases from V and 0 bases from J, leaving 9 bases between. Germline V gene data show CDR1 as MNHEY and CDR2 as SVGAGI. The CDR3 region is CASSYSMAASYEQYF. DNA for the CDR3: TGTGCCAGCAGTTACTCGATGGCGGCCTCCTACGAGCAGTACTTC.

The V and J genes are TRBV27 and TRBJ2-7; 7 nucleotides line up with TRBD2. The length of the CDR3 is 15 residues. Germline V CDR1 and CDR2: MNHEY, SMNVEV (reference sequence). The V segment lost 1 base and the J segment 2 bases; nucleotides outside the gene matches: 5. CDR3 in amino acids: CASSLWPSGTYEQYF. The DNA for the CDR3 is TGTGCCAGCAGTTTATGGCCTAGCGGTACCTACGAGCAGTACTTC.

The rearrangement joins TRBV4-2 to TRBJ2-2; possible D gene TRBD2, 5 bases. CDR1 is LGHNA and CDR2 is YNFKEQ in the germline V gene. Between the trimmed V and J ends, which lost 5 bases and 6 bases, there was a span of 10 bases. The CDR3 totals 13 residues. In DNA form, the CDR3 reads TGTGCCAGCAGCTACGGACTTCCCGGGGAGCTGTTTTTT. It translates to CASSYGLPGELFF.

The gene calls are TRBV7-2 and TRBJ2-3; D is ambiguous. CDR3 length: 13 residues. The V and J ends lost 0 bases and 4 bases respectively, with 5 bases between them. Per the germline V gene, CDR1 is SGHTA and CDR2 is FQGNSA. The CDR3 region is CASSLAPADTQYF. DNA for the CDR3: TGTGCCAGCAGCTTAGCTCCAGCAGATACGCAGTATTTT.

CDR3 residues: CASSYLRGGSYNEQFF. As DNA, the CDR3 is TGTGCCAGCAGTTATTTGCGCGGAGGCTCCTACAATGAGCAGTTCTTC. V and J are TRBV6-5 and TRBJ2-1; the D gene is possibly TRBD2 (5 bases). Germline CDR1 is MNHEY and CDR2 is SVGAGI. The CDR3 loop spans 16 amino acids. V was cut by 3 bases and J by 0 bases, with 12 bases left in between.

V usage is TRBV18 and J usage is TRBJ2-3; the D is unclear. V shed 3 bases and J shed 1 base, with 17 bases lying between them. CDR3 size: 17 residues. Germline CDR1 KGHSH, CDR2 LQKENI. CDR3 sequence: CASSPRHGTQGTDTQYF. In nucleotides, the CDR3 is TGTGCCAGCTCACCGCGACACGGAACCCAGGGCACAGATACGCAGTATTTT. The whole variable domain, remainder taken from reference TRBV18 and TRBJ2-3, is NAGVMQNPRHLVRRRGQEARLRCSPMKGHSHVYWYRQLPEEGLKFMVYLQKENIIDESGMPKERFSAEFPKEGPSILRIQQVVRGDSAAYFCASSPRHGTQGTDTQYFGPGTRLTVL.

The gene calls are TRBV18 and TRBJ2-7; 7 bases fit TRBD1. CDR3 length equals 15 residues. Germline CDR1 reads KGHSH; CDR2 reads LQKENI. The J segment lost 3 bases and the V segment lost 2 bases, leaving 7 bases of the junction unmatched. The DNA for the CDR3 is TGTGCCAGCTCACCAACAAGGGGGCAGGGCTACGAGCAGTACTTC. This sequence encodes CASSPTRGQGYEQYF.

CDR3 in amino acids: CASSFPGVSGYTF. In DNA form, the CDR3 reads TGTGCCAGCAGCTTCCCGGGGGTTAGCGGCTACACCTTC. The rearrangement links TRBV7-2 to TRBJ1-2; possible D gene TRBD1, 5 bases. This CDR3 contains 13 residues. V was clipped by 3 bases and J by 8 bases, with 13 bases between them. The germline V gene has CDR1 SGHTA and CDR2 FQGNSA.

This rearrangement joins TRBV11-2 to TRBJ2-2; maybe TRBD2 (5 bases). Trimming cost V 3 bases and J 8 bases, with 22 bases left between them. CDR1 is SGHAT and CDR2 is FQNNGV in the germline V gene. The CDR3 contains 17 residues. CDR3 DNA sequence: TGTGCCAGCAGCTTTACCGCAGCGAGAGGGCCGACTGGGGAGCTGTTTTTT. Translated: CASSFTAARGPTGELFF. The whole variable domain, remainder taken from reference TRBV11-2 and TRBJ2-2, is EAGVAQSPRYKIIEKRQSVAFWCNPISGHATLYWYQQILGQGPKLLIQFQNNGVVDDSQLPKDRFSAERLKGVDSTLKIQPAKLEDSAVYLCASSFTAARGPTGELFFGEGSRLTVL.

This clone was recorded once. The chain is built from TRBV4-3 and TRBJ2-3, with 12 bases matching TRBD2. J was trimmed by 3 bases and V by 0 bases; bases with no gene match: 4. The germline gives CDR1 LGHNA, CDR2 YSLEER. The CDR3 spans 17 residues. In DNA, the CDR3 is TGCGCCAGCAGCCAAGACCTTCTAGCGGGGGGGACAGATACGCAGTATTTT. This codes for CASSQDLLAGGTDTQYF.

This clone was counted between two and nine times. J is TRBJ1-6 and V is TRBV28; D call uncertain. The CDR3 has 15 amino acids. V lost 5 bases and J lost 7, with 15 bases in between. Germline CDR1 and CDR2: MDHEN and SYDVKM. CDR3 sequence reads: CASSNPGGSNSPLHF. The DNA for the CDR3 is TGTGCCAGCAGTAACCCGGGTGGGTCGAATTCACCCCTCCACTTT.

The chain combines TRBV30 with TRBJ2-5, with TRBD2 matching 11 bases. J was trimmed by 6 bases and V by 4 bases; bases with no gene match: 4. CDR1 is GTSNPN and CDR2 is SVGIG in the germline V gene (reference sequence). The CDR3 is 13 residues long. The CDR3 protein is CAWMTSGTKTQYF. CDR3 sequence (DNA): TGTGCCTGGATGACTAGCGGGACAAAGACCCAGTACTTC.

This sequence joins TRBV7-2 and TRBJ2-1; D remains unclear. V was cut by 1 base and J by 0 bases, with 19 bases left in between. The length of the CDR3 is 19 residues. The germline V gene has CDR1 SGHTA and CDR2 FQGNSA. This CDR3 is CASSLDSNHGGYSYNEQFF. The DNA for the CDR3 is TGTGCCAGCAGCTTAGACTCCAATCATGGCGGATACTCCTACAATGAGCAGTTCTTC.

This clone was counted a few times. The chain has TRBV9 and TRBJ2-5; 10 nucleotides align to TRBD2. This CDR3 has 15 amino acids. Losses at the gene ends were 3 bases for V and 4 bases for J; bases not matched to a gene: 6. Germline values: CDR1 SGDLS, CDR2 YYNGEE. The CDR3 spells CASSETSGLGETQYF. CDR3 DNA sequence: TGTGCCAGCAGCGAGACTAGCGGGTTGGGAGAGACCCAGTACTTC.

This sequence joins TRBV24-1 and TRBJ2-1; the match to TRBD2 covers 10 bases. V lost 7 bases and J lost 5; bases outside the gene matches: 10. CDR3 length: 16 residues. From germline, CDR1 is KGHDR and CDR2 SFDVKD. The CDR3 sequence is CATSRTLLAGNNEQFF. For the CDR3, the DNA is TGTGCCACCAGCAGAACCTTACTAGCGGGAAACAATGAGCAGTTCTTC.

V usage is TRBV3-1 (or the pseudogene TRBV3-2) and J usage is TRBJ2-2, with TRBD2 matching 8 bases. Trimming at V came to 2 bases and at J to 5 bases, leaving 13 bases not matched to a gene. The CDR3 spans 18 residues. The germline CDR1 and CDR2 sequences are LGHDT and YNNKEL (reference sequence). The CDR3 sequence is CASSQTRGGRFLTGELFF. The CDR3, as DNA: TGTGCCAGCAGCCAAACCCGAGGCGGGAGGTTCCTTACCGGGGAGCTGTTTTTT.

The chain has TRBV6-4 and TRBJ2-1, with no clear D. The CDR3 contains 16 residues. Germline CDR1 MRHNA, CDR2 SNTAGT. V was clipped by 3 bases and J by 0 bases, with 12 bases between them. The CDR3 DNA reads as TGTGCCAGCAGTGAGTCTCAGATACACTCCTACAATGAGCAGTTCTTC. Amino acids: CASSESQIHSYNEQFF.

The CDR3 DNA follows: TGTGCCTGGAGTGAGTGGGGGCTTGACGATACGCAGTATTTT. Its protein product is CAWSEWGLDDTQYF. The chain has TRBV30 and TRBJ2-3; tentatively, D is TRBD1 (6 bases). V was trimmed by 1 base and J by 6 bases, leaving 14 bases between them. The CDR3 is made up of 14 amino acids. Germline CDR1 reads GTSNPN; CDR2 reads SVGIG (reference sequence). Full variable domain (missing parts from reference TRBV30 and TRBJ2-3): SQTIHQWPATLVQPVGSPLSLECTVEGTSNPNLYWYRQAAGRGLQLLFYSVGIGQISSEVPQNLSASRPQDRQFILSSKKLLLSDSGFYLCAWSEWGLDDTQYFGPGTRLTVL.

CDR3 in DNA: TGTGCCAGCAGCTACCGGGACAGGGCGAATCAGCCCCAGCATTTT. Translating gives CASSYRDRANQPQHF. The chain links TRBV28 to TRBJ1-5, with 9 bases lining up with TRBD1. This CDR3 is built from 15 residues. Germline values: CDR1 MDHEN, CDR2 SYDVKM. V was clipped by 6 bases and J by 4 bases; unmatched bases: 7. Supplemented by reference TRBV28 and TRBJ1-5, the full variable domain reads DVKVTQSSRYLVKRTGEKVFLECVQDMDHENMFWYRQDPGLGLRLIYFSYDVKMKEKGDIPEGYSVSREKKERFSLILESASTNQTSMYLCASSYRDRANQPQHFGDGTRLSIL.